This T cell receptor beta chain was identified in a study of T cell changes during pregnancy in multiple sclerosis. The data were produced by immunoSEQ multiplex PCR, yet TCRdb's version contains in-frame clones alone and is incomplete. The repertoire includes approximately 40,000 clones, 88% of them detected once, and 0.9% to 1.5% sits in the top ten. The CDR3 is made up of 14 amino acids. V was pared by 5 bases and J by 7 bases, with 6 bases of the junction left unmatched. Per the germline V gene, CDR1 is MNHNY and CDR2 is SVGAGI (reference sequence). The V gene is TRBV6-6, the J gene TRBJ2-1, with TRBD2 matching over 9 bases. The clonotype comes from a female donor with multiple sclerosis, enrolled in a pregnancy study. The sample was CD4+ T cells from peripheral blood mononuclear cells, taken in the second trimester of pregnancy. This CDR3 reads CASSVAGDVNEQFF. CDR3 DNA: TGTGCCAGCAGTGTAGCGGGAGATGTAAATGAGCAGTTCTTC.